A single sample is the source of the 24 T cell receptor beta chains below, sequenced in a study of blood T cell repertoires in COVID-19. Measured with immunoSEQ multiplex PCR; TCRdb has only the in-frame clones, and not every one. The table records fewer than 25,000 clones, 75% to 95% of them present only once. The sequenced material came from peripheral blood. The source is a woman in her 70s with active COVID-19.

This chain uses TRBV24-1 with TRBJ2-1; 11 bases are shared with TRBD2. The germline V gene encodes CDR1 KGHDR and CDR2 SFDVKD. The CDR3 runs to 17 residues. J lost 6 bases, V lost 5 bases, and 11 bases had no gene match. Here the CDR3 reads CATSGVGTSGFVNEQFF. CDR3 coding DNA: TGTGCCACCAGTGGGGTCGGGACTAGCGGTTTTGTCAATGAGCAGTTCTTC.

The chain has TRBV10-3 and TRBJ2-1; TRBD1 agrees at 7 bases. The CDR3 contains 16 residues. After removal of 4 bases from V and 2 bases from J, the junction contained 8 bases not matched to a gene. CDR1 ENHRY and CDR2 SYGVKD come from the germline V gene. CDR3 protein: CAISVSDRATYNEQFF. The CDR3 DNA reads as TGTGCCATCAGTGTGAGCGACAGGGCTACCTACAATGAGCAGTTCTTC.

V usage is TRBV4-1 and J usage is TRBJ1-4; D ambiguous. The germline CDR1 and CDR2 sequences are MGHRA and YSYEKL. Trimming left V 3 bases short and J 3 bases short, with 5 bases between. This CDR3 comprises 13 residues. DNA for the CDR3: TGCGCCAGCAGCCACCGGTCTAATGAAAAACTGTTTTTT. Amino acid sequence: CASSHRSNEKLFF.

The chain recombines TRBV9 with TRBJ2-2; 7 nucleotides line up with TRBD2. Trimming took 4 bases from V and 7 from J; bases not matched to a gene: 7. The CDR3 runs to 14 residues. Per the germline V gene, CDR1 is SGDLS and CDR2 is YYNGEE. The CDR3 DNA reads as TGTGCCAGCAGCAAGGGGAGGGATGACGGGGAGCTGTTTTTT. Encoded protein: CASSKGRDDGELFF.

The chain joins TRBV5-1 to TRBJ2-1; D gene unclear. Trimming shortened V by 0 bases and J by 0 bases, and 7 bases separated the two germline ends. This CDR3 comprises 15 residues. The germline V gene has CDR1 SGHRS and CDR2 YFSETQ. CDR3: CASSLVDSSYNEQFF. The CDR3, as DNA: TGCGCCAGCAGCTTGGTTGATAGCTCCTACAATGAGCAGTTCTTC.

The rearrangement links TRBV28 to TRBJ2-3; D is possibly TRBD2 (7 bases). V was cut by 1 base and J by 1 base, with 9 bases left in between. The CDR3 is 15 residues long. Germline V gene lookup returns CDR1 MDHEN and CDR2 SYDVKM. CDR3 in DNA: TGTGCCAGCAGTTTATTCGGGGGGCGCACAGATACGCAGTATTTT. Translated, it gives CASSLFGGRTDTQYF.

This clone was observed a few times. CDR3 in DNA: TGTGCCAGCAGCCAGGAGAACAGGGAGACCCAGTACTTC. Protein product: CASSQENRETQYF. This chain connects TRBV7-2 to TRBJ2-5; D may be TRBD1 (5 bases). The V and J ends lost 5 bases and 5 bases respectively, with 12 bases between them. The CDR3 totals 13 residues. Germline V gives CDR1 SGHTA, CDR2 FQGNSA. The variable domain in full, completed from reference TRBV7-2 and TRBJ2-5, reads GAGVSQSPSNKVTEKGKDVELRCDPISGHTALYWYRQSLGQGLEFLIYFQGNSAPDKSGLPSDRFSAERTGGSVSTLTIQRTQQEDSAVYLCASSQENRETQYFGPGTRLLVL.

J is TRBJ2-1 and V is TRBV6-2 or TRBV6-3; weak D call: TRBD1 (6 bases). The CDR3 is 14 residues long. The V end was cut by 5 bases, the J end by 10 bases, with 18 bases between. Germline loops: CDR1 MNHEY, CDR2 SVGEGT. The CDR3 loop reads CASSPTVRGQEQFF. CDR3 nucleotide sequence: TGTGCCAGCAGTCCCACGGTTCGAGGACAGGAGCAGTTCTTC.

V and J are TRBV6-5 and TRBJ1-1, with 7 positions matching TRBD1. This CDR3 has 12 residues. V shed 6 bases, J shed 4 bases, and the junction held 2 bases outside the gene matches. CDR1 is MNHEY, CDR2 SVGAGI, per germline. CDR3 sequence (DNA): TGTGCCAGCAGGACAGGGTTCACTGAAGCTTTCTTT. Protein sequence: CASRTGFTEAFF.

The gene calls are TRBV3-1 (or the pseudogene TRBV3-2) and TRBJ2-7, with D perhaps matching TRBD1 (5 bases). The germline gives CDR1 LGHDT, CDR2 YNNKEL (reference sequence). The V end was cut by 0 bases, the J end by 5 bases, with 11 bases between. The CDR3 has 14 amino acids. The CDR3 protein is CASSQEQGRNEQYF. In DNA form, the CDR3 reads TGTGCCAGCAGCCAAGAGCAGGGTAGGAACGAGCAGTACTTC.

This clone occurred a few times. The chain employs TRBV12-3 or TRBV12-4 and TRBJ2-7, with 9 bases identical to TRBD1. J gave up 11 bases and V 11 bases, and 16 bases lay outside the gene matches. This CDR3 is 13 amino acids long. The CDR3 coding sequence is TGTGCCGGCACAGGGGGCGATTATTATATTGAGTACTTC. It is translated as CAGTGGDYYIEYF.

V is TRBV7-8 and J is TRBJ2-3; TRBD2 matches 10 bases. CDR3 length equals 18 residues. V was pared by 0 bases and J by 0 bases, with 6 bases of the junction left unmatched. CDR1 is SGHVS and CDR2 is FQNEAQ in the germline V gene. The CDR3 sequence is CASSLAIAGGTSTDTQYF. For the CDR3, the DNA is TGTGCCAGCAGCTTAGCTATAGCGGGAGGCACTAGCACAGATACGCAGTATTTT.

The chain recombines TRBV10-1 with TRBJ2-1, with TRBD2 matching over 10 bases. The CDR3 loop spans 14 amino acids. Trimming took 2 bases from V and 6 from J; bases not matched to a gene: 1. CDR1 is WNHNN and CDR2 is SYGVQD in the germline V gene (reference sequence). The CDR3 DNA is TGCGCCAGCAGTGAGACTAGCGGGATCAATGAGCAGTTCTTC. This gives the protein CASSETSGINEQFF.

V usage is TRBV9 and J usage is TRBJ2-7; the D gene is possibly TRBD1 (5 bases). V was shortened by 0 bases and J by 3 bases, with 13 bases between the two germline ends. Germline loops: CDR1 SGDLS, CDR2 YYNGEE. CDR3 length: 15 amino acids. In DNA form, the CDR3 reads TGTGCCAGCAGCGTAGCTCAGGGATGGAACTACGAGCAGTACTTC. Its protein is CASSVAQGWNYEQYF. Filled out from reference TRBV9 and TRBJ2-7, the complete variable domain reads DSGVTQTPKHLITATGQRVTLRCSPRSGDLSVYWYQQSLDQGLQFLIQYYNGEERAKGNILERFSAQQFPDLHSELNLSSLELGDSALYFCASSVAQGWNYEQYFGPGTRLTVT.

The gene calls are TRBV14 and TRBJ2-7; 8 bases fit TRBD2. V shed 4 bases and J 7 bases; nucleotides not matched to a gene: 9. The CDR3 covers 14 residues. Germline V gene sequence: CDR1 SGHDN, CDR2 FVKESK. The CDR3 sequence is CASSPYPGGREQYF. The DNA for the CDR3 is TGTGCCAGCAGCCCCTACCCGGGAGGGCGTGAGCAGTACTTC.

The chain couples TRBV19 to TRBJ2-2, with TRBD1 matching over 7 bases. V gave up 7 bases and J gave up 2 bases; unmatched junction bases: 4. The V gene's germline CDR1 is LNHDA and CDR2 SQIVND (reference sequence). The CDR3 contains 14 residues. Here the CDR3 reads CASKDRRNTGELFF. For the CDR3, the DNA is TGTGCCAGTAAGGACAGGAGAAACACCGGGGAGCTGTTTTTT.

The chain recombines TRBV5-5 with TRBJ2-5, with D maybe TRBD1 (6 bases). Germline V CDR1 and CDR2: SGHKS, YYEKEE (reference sequence). V lost 0 bases and J 2 bases, leaving 8 bases between the germline ends. The length of the CDR3 is 14 residues. CDR3: CASSLADRQETQYF. In DNA, the CDR3 is TGTGCCAGCAGCTTGGCCGACAGGCAAGAGACCCAGTACTTC.

This chain joins TRBV2 and TRBJ1-5; D not certain. V dropped 7 bases and J dropped 6 bases, with 13 bases sitting between them. The CDR3 runs to 13 residues. Germline CDR1 and CDR2: SNHLY and FYNNEI. CDR3 DNA sequence: TGTGCCAGCACAAAGGACTGGGTTCAGCCCCAGCATTTT. Its protein is CASTKDWVQPQHF. Complete variable domain (other parts from reference TRBV2 and TRBJ1-5): EPEVTQTPSHQVTQMGQEVILRCVPISNHLYFYWYRQILGQKVEFLVSFYNNEISEKSEIFDDQFSVERPDGSNFTLKIRSTKLEDSAMYFCASTKDWVQPQHFGDGTRLSIL.

The chain links TRBV28 to TRBJ2-4; 7 nucleotides align to TRBD2. With 4 bases clipped from V and 0 bases from J, the junction kept 6 bases outside the gene matches. This CDR3 contains 16 residues. Germline V gives CDR1 MDHEN, CDR2 SYDVKM. CDR3 nucleotide sequence: TGTGCCAGCAGTTCCCTAGCGGCAATAGCCAAAAACATTCAGTACTTC. Protein sequence: CASSSLAAIAKNIQYF. The entire variable domain, with the rest obtained from reference TRBV28 and TRBJ2-4, is as follows: DVKVTQSSRYLVKRTGEKVFLECVQDMDHENMFWYRQDPGLGLRLIYFSYDVKMKEKGDIPEGYSVSREKKERFSLILESASTNQTSMYLCASSSLAAIAKNIQYFGAGTRLSVL.

This chain joins TRBV11-3 and TRBJ2-7; 9 bases are a match to TRBD2. After removal of 5 bases from V and 6 bases from J, the junction contained 8 bases not matched to a gene. Germline CDR1 and CDR2: SGHNT and YENEEA. The CDR3 contains 14 residues. CDR3 coding DNA: TGTGCCAGCAGCCCCGTAGCGGGAGCGAGCGAGCAGTACTTC. It specifies CASSPVAGASEQYF.

The chain joins TRBV7-9 to TRBJ2-5, with D uncertain. This CDR3 comprises 13 residues. V shed 1 base and J shed 0 bases, with 3 bases lying between them. CDR1 SEHNR and CDR2 FQNEAQ come from the germline V gene (reference sequence). The CDR3 DNA sequence: TGTGCCAGCAGCTTAGTTAACCAAGAGACCCAGTACTTC. Translated, it gives CASSLVNQETQYF.

This rearrangement joins TRBV11-2 to TRBJ2-2, with a possible D match to TRBD1 (5 bases). Germline CDR1 reads SGHAT; CDR2 reads FQNNGV. V shed 4 bases and J shed 0 bases, with 12 bases lying between them. This CDR3 region has 16 residues. DNA of the CDR3: TGTGCCAGCAGCTCGCAATCAGGGCCGAACACCGGGGAGCTGTTTTTT. This encodes CASSSQSGPNTGELFF.

The genes are TRBV28 and TRBJ1-5, with a tentative D call TRBD1 (5 bases). Germline values: CDR1 MDHEN, CDR2 SYDVKM. The length of the CDR3 is 14 residues. Trimming pared 5 bases from V and 3 bases from J, leaving 11 bases between. DNA for the CDR3: TGTGCCAGCAGTGCCGACAGCTACAATCAGCCCCAGCATTTT. It specifies CASSADSYNQPQHF. The full variable domain, with the rest looked up from reference TRBV28 and TRBJ1-5, is DVKVTQSSRYLVKRTGEKVFLECVQDMDHENMFWYRQDPGLGLRLIYFSYDVKMKEKGDIPEGYSVSREKKERFSLILESASTNQTSMYLCASSADSYNQPQHFGDGTRLSIL.

The DNA of the CDR3 is TGTGCCAGCAGCCGAGATAAGGGGAAGTTTGGCACTGAAGCTTTCTTT. Translated, it gives CASSRDKGKFGTEAFF. The chain combines TRBV3-1 (or the pseudogene TRBV3-2) with TRBJ1-1, with a tentative D call TRBD1 (5 bases). CDR3 size: 16 residues. Per the germline V gene, CDR1 is LGHDT and CDR2 is YNNKEL (reference sequence). Trimming shortened V by 4 bases and J by 4 bases, and 19 bases separated the two germline ends.